This section outlines one T cell receptor (beta chain) sequence together with its context. As yet, its antigen is unknown. The record originates from a study of graft-versus-host responses after intestinal transplantation. Germline V gene sequence: CDR1 SGHTA, CDR2 FQGNSA. V lost 5 bases, J lost 8 bases, and 12 bases lay in between. The CDR3 is 12 amino acids. The assay was immunoSEQ multiplex PCR, and TCRdb's table has in-frame clones only and misses some. The sample carries over 85,000 clones, less than 95% recorded once. The sample in question was unstimulated CD4+ T cells sorted from spleen or lymph node cells, obtained before transplant. The receptor was derived from a human donor who was the organ donor for an intestinal transplant. The chain joins TRBV7-2 to TRBJ1-1; TRBD1 might be the D (5 bases). The CDR3 protein is CASSTGTVEAFF. Written as DNA, the CDR3 is TGTGCCAGCAGCACTGGGACGGTCGAAGCTTTCTTT.